This is a list of T cell receptor beta chains from one sample in a study of CD8 T cells in ankylosing spondylitis. Via MiXCR, TCRdb re-called the 5' RACE reads, giving one row per CDR3 protein. The sample holds some 340,000 distinct CDR3 sequences, around 15% seen once. Sequencing was performed on blood, either unsorted or a sorted T cell fraction (not recorded which). The receptors here all came from a male donor with ankylosing spondylitis or in good health (not recorded which). Both conserved end residues are part of each CDR3. A D gene is named only where the DNA matches it firmly. Only some rows state a clone size, as once, few, many or a class for expanded clones.

D gene: TRBD2; clone size: few; J gene: TRBJ2-1; V gene: TRBV29-1; CDR3 DNA: TGCAGCGTGGAGTCGGCGGGAGTCCACAATGAGCAGTTCTTC; CDR3 protein: CSVESAGVHNEQFF
D gene: TRBD2; clone size: NA; J gene: TRBJ2-2; V gene: TRBV29-1; CDR3 DNA: TGCAGCGGCCTAGCGGGGGGCCGGAGCGGGGAGCTGTTTTTT; CDR3 protein: CSGLAGGRSGELFF
D gene: TRBD2; clone size: NA; J gene: TRBJ2-2; V gene: TRBV7-2; CDR3 DNA: TGTGCCAGCCGACTAGCGGGGGATCACGGGGAGCTGTTTTTT; CDR3 protein: CASRLAGDHGELFF
D gene: TRBD2; clone size: NA; J gene: TRBJ2-1; V gene: TRBV7-8; CDR3 DNA: TGTGCCAGCAGCTTAAGGAGGTCGGGGACTAGCGGGAGCAATGAGCAGTTCTTC; CDR3 protein: CASSLRRSGTSGSNEQFF
D gene: TRBD2; clone size: few; J gene: TRBJ2-5; V gene: TRBV7-8; CDR3 DNA: TGTGCCAGCAGCTTGGCGGGAGTCAGAGAGACCCAGTACTTC; CDR3 protein: CASSLAGVRETQYF
D gene: NA; clone size: NA; J gene: TRBJ1-2; V gene: TRBV5-1; CDR3 DNA: TGCGCCAGCAGCGCTGAGATCTATGGCTACACCTTC; CDR3 protein: CASSAEIYGYTF
D gene: TRBD1; clone size: few; J gene: TRBJ1-1; V gene: TRBV20-1; CDR3 DNA: TGCAGTGCTAGAGATCCTAACAGGGGGAACACTGAAGCTTTCTTT; CDR3 protein: CSARDPNRGNTEAFF
D gene: NA; clone size: NA; J gene: TRBJ2-1; V gene: TRBV10-3; CDR3 DNA: TGTGCCATCAGTGATGGAAGGGGAAACAATGAGCAGTTCTTC; CDR3 protein: CAISDGRGNNEQFF
D gene: NA; clone size: NA; J gene: TRBJ2-5; V gene: TRBV12-3/TRBV12-4; CDR3 DNA: TGTGCCAGCAGTTTTGCCCTAGGGGGCGCGGGGCAAGAGACCCAGTACTTC; CDR3 protein: CASSFALGGAGQETQYF
D gene: NA; clone size: few; J gene: TRBJ2-6; V gene: TRBV27; CDR3 DNA: TGTGCCAGCAGCCTAAACAGGGCTGGGGCCAACGTCCTGACTTTC; CDR3 protein: CASSLNRAGANVLTF
D gene: NA; clone size: NA; J gene: TRBJ2-3; V gene: TRBV3-1; CDR3 DNA: TGTGCCAGCAGCCAGGGCGCTACGCAGTATTTT; CDR3 protein: CASSQGATQYF
D gene: TRBD2; clone size: few; J gene: TRBJ2-7; V gene: TRBV10-3; CDR3 DNA: TGTGCCACAAGACTAGCGGGAGGGCCTCCGGGCTCCTACGAGCAGTACTTC; CDR3 protein: CATRLAGGPPGSYEQYF
D gene: NA; clone size: many; J gene: TRBJ2-3; V gene: TRBV20-1; CDR3 DNA: TGCAGTGCTAGAGATGGATCCATCAGCACAGATACGCAGTATTTT; CDR3 protein: CSARDGSISTDTQYF
D gene: NA; clone size: NA; J gene: TRBJ2-1; V gene: TRBV19; CDR3 DNA: TGTGCCAGTGTTCAATCCGGTGGGGGTTACAATGAGCAGTTCTTC; CDR3 protein: CASVQSGGGYNEQFF
D gene: TRBD1; clone size: NA; J gene: TRBJ2-3; V gene: TRBV7-9; CDR3 DNA: TGTGCCAGCAGCTTAGCCCGACAGGGGAGCACAGATACGCAGTATTTT; CDR3 protein: CASSLARQGSTDTQYF
D gene: NA; clone size: NA; J gene: TRBJ1-1; V gene: TRBV12-3/TRBV12-4; CDR3 DNA: TGTGCCAGCAGTCTCACAGGGTTAGGGGCTTTCTTT; CDR3 protein: CASSLTGLGAFF
D gene: NA; clone size: many; J gene: TRBJ1-4; V gene: TRBV5-1; CDR3 DNA: TGCGCCAGCAGCTTGGCCACGCAGGGGATTAATGAAAAACTGTTTTTT; CDR3 protein: CASSLATQGINEKLFF
D gene: NA; clone size: few; J gene: TRBJ2-3; V gene: TRBV11-2; CDR3 DNA: TGTGCCAGCAGCGTCGGAAACCTCCGAGATACGCAGTATTTT; CDR3 protein: CASSVGNLRDTQYF
D gene: NA; clone size: few; J gene: TRBJ2-7; V gene: TRBV28; CDR3 DNA: TGTGCCAGCAGTTCATATACCCCTCAATCCTACGAGCAGTACTTC; CDR3 protein: CASSSYTPQSYEQYF
D gene: TRBD1; clone size: few; J gene: TRBJ1-2; V gene: TRBV12-3/TRBV12-4; CDR3 DNA: TGTGCCAGCAGCGCCGGGACAGGGGCCGACCGCTATGGCTACACCTTC; CDR3 protein: CASSAGTGADRYGYTF
D gene: TRBD1; clone size: few; J gene: TRBJ2-1; V gene: TRBV4-1; CDR3 DNA: TGCGCCAGCAGCCAATCGTACAGGGGTGAGCAGTTCTTC; CDR3 protein: CASSQSYRGEQFF
D gene: NA; clone size: few; J gene: TRBJ2-3; V gene: TRBV20-1; CDR3 DNA: TGCAGTGCTAGAGATCGCCAGAAAGTAGCAGATACGCAGTATTTT; CDR3 protein: CSARDRQKVADTQYF
D gene: NA; clone size: few; J gene: TRBJ2-7; V gene: TRBV10-2; CDR3 DNA: TGCGCCAGCAGTGACGGGCCGGAGGGTGGCTACGAGCAGTACTTC; CDR3 protein: CASSDGPEGGYEQYF
D gene: NA; clone size: few; J gene: TRBJ2-1; V gene: TRBV5-1; CDR3 DNA: TGCGCCAGCAGCTTGGAGAGCGCGAGCTCCTACAATGAGCAGTTCTTC; CDR3 protein: CASSLESASSYNEQFF
D gene: NA; clone size: few; J gene: TRBJ2-1; V gene: TRBV5-1; CDR3 DNA: TGCGCCAGCAGCTTGCAGCCAGCGGCAACCTACAATGAGCAGTTCTTC; CDR3 protein: CASSLQPAATYNEQFF
D gene: NA; clone size: NA; J gene: TRBJ1-4; V gene: TRBV11-2; CDR3 DNA: TGTGCCAGCAGCTTAGATCTGGGAGGAAATGAAAAACTGTTTTTT; CDR3 protein: CASSLDLGGNEKLFF
D gene: NA; clone size: many; J gene: TRBJ1-3; V gene: TRBV5-1; CDR3 DNA: TGCGCCAGCAGCCCTGACCCCGGGAAAGGAAACACCATATATTTT; CDR3 protein: CASSPDPGKGNTIYF
D gene: NA; clone size: many; J gene: TRBJ2-5; V gene: TRBV5-1; CDR3 DNA: TGCGCCACCGGAATTACCCAAGAGACCCAGTACTTC; CDR3 protein: CATGITQETQYF
D gene: NA; clone size: NA; J gene: TRBJ2-2; V gene: TRBV12-2; CDR3 DNA: TGTGCAAGTCGCTTAGCGCGTAGGATCCAACGGGACGTAACCGGGGAGCTGTTTTTT; CDR3 protein: CASRLARRIQRDVTGELFF
D gene: NA; clone size: few; J gene: TRBJ2-6; V gene: TRBV4-2; CDR3 DNA: TGTGCCAGCAGCCAAGATCGGTCAACTGGGGCCAACGTCCTGACTTTC; CDR3 protein: CASSQDRSTGANVLTF
D gene: NA; clone size: few; J gene: TRBJ2-3; V gene: TRBV7-9; CDR3 DNA: TGTGCCCATTCGATGACCGCCGGTACAGATACGCAGTATTTT; CDR3 protein: CAHSMTAGTDTQYF
D gene: NA; clone size: NA; J gene: TRBJ2-7; V gene: TRBV29-1; CDR3 DNA: TGCAGCGTAGAACTGGCCTACGAGCAGTACTTC; CDR3 protein: CSVELAYEQYF
D gene: NA; clone size: few; J gene: TRBJ2-5; V gene: TRBV11-2; CDR3 DNA: TGTGCCAGCAGCTTAGAAGGGCAGGGGCTTGGTTATTTTGTAGAGACCCAGTACTTC; CDR3 protein: CASSLEGQGLGYFVETQYF
D gene: NA; clone size: NA; J gene: TRBJ2-1; V gene: TRBV5-1; CDR3 DNA: TGCGCCAGCAGCCACGGGACGGACCATGTTGAGCAGTTCTTC; CDR3 protein: CASSHGTDHVEQFF
D gene: NA; clone size: few; J gene: TRBJ2-3; V gene: TRBV10-3; CDR3 DNA: TGTGCCATCAGTGTTAGCGGTTCAGGGACGCAGTATTTT; CDR3 protein: CAISVSGSGTQYF
D gene: NA; clone size: NA; J gene: TRBJ1-3; V gene: TRBV7-9; CDR3 DNA: TGTGCCAGCAGCCCCGGGAGTAGAAACACCATATATTTT; CDR3 protein: CASSPGSRNTIYF
D gene: NA; clone size: few; J gene: TRBJ2-1; V gene: TRBV14; CDR3 DNA: TGTGCCAGCAGCCTACTAGGCGCAGAGAAATTCTTC; CDR3 protein: CASSLLGAEKFF
D gene: TRBD2; clone size: few; J gene: TRBJ2-5; V gene: TRBV20-1; CDR3 DNA: TGCAGTGCGGGACTAAAAGAGACCCAGTACTTC; CDR3 protein: CSAGLKETQYF
D gene: NA; clone size: few; J gene: TRBJ2-3; V gene: TRBV10-3; CDR3 DNA: TGTGCCATCGCCCCGGACAGAGATACGCAGTATTTT; CDR3 protein: CAIAPDRDTQYF
D gene: NA; clone size: NA; J gene: TRBJ2-5; V gene: TRBV20-1; CDR3 DNA: TGCAGCGCCCCACGTACCGGAGCTCAAGAGACCCAGTACTTC; CDR3 protein: CSAPRTGAQETQYF